Listed here are 19 T cell receptor beta chains from one sample, sequenced in a study of T-cell memory formation after mild COVID-19. From the 5' RACE reads, TCRdb called clonotypes with MiXCR, one entry per CDR3 protein. Of approximately 500,000 distinct CDR3 sequences in the sample, approximately 23% were seen once. The material sequenced was PBMCs or a T cell subset sorted from them (not recorded which). These receptor sequences come from an adult woman who had mild COVID-19 (a few samples of this study predate the infection). Cell type and time point are not known.

The rearrangement uses TRBV6-1 and TRBJ2-7; D may be TRBD2 (5 bases). The CDR3 contains 13 residues. Germline-derived CDR1 and CDR2 are MNHNS and SASEGT. Trimming took off 3 bases at V and 2 bases at J, with 8 bases between the two ends. CDR3 DNA sequence: TGTGCCAGCAGTGATGGAGGCCCCTACGAGCAGTACTTC. Translated: CASSDGGPYEQYF.

The J gene is TRBJ1-3, the V gene TRBV6-5; TRBD1 agrees at 7 bases. The CDR3 length is 16 residues. Losses at the gene ends were 2 bases for V and 0 bases for J; bases not matched to a gene: 4. CDR1 is MNHEY, CDR2 SVGAGI, per germline. The CDR3 DNA follows: TGTGCCAGCAGTTACCGCGGGGACAGCTCTGGAAACACCATATATTTT. Translated: CASSYRGDSSGNTIYF.

V is TRBV12-3 or TRBV12-4 and J is TRBJ2-3; TRBD2 matches at 7 bases. There are 14 residues in the CDR3. The J segment lost 1 base and the V segment lost 6 bases, leaving 4 bases of the junction unmatched. CDR3 loop: CASSWAGGTDTQYF. Written as DNA, the CDR3 is TGTGCCAGCAGCTGGGCGGGGGGCACAGATACGCAGTATTTT.

This clonotype was observed a handful of times. One end of the junction fails to match germline, which may point to a read error. V and J are TRBV7-7 and TRBJ2-1, with 7 bases identical to TRBD2. The germline gives CDR1 SSHAT, CDR2 FNYEAQ (reference sequence). CDR3 size: 17 residues. CDR3 residues: CASSLGAAGDPYNEQFF. CDR3 coding DNA: TGTGCTAGCAGCTTAGGGGCCGCGGGAGACCCGTACAATGAGCAGTTCTTC.

This clonotype has only one observation. The V and J genes are TRBV5-6 and TRBJ1-5; 7 bases line up with TRBD1. Trimming at V came to 4 bases and at J to 3 bases, leaving 4 bases not matched to a gene. The CDR3 totals 14 residues. Looked up from germline, CDR1 is SGHDT and CDR2 is YYEEEE. The CDR3 loop is CASSATGTNQPQHF. In DNA, the CDR3 is TGTGCCAGCAGCGCGACAGGGACCAATCAGCCCCAGCATTTT.

This clonotype was seen many times. This rearrangement joins TRBV27 to TRBJ1-1; TRBD1 is a possible D gene (6 bases). The CDR3 is 13 amino acids. V lost 2 bases, J lost 4 bases, and 8 bases lay in between. Germline V gene data show CDR1 as MNHEY and CDR2 as SMNVEV (reference sequence). CDR3 loop: CASSLRGSTEAFF. CDR3 DNA: TGTGCCAGCAGTTTAAGGGGGTCCACTGAAGCTTTCTTT.

The CDR3 DNA reads TGTGCCAGCAGCTTAGGACCAGGGGCCGGAAACACCATATATTTT. It is translated as CASSLGPGAGNTIYF. This chain connects TRBV7-2 to TRBJ1-3, with D perhaps TRBD1 (6 bases). V was trimmed by 1 base and J by 4 bases, leaving 11 bases between them. The CDR3 totals 15 residues. CDR1 is SGHTA, CDR2 FQGNSA, per germline.

This chain joins TRBV7-2 and TRBJ2-5, with 8 bases that match TRBD1. V shed 5 bases, J shed 5 bases, and the junction held 10 bases outside the gene matches. Germline assignment: CDR1 SGHTA and CDR2 FQGNSA. CDR3 length equals 15 residues. CDR3 sequence reads: CASSGQTGAGETQYF. As DNA, the CDR3 is TGTGCCAGCAGCGGGCAGACAGGGGCGGGGGAGACCCAGTACTTC. The full variable domain, in which reference TRBV7-2 and TRBJ2-5 provide the parts outside the CDR3, is GAGVSQSPSNKVTEKGKDVELRCDPISGHTALYWYRQSLGQGLEFLIYFQGNSAPDKSGLPSDRFSAERTGGSVSTLTIQRTQQEDSAVYLCASSGQTGAGETQYFGPGTRLLVL.

The chain links TRBV5-1 to TRBJ2-3; D ambiguous. The V end lost 1 base, the J end lost 1 base, and 13 bases lay between the germline ends. This CDR3 has 16 amino acids. The germline CDR1 and CDR2 sequences are SGHRS and YFSETQ. The CDR3 DNA reads TGCGCCAGCAGCTTGACTGTGGGTTTAGGCACAGATACGCAGTATTTT. Translating gives CASSLTVGLGTDTQYF.

The rearrangement uses TRBV29-1 and TRBJ2-5; 7 bases fit TRBD1. CDR3 length: 11 amino acids. V dropped 7 bases and J dropped 5; count of bases not matched to a gene: 4. Germline V CDR1 and CDR2: SQVTM, ANQGSEA. The CDR3, as DNA: TGCAGCGGGGGACAGAGGGAGACCCAGTACTTC. This translates into CSGGQRETQYF.

The sample holds a few counts of this clonotype. The chain is built from TRBV27 and TRBJ2-1, with TRBD1 identical over 10 bases. The CDR3 is 15 amino acids. Germline lookup yields CDR1 MNHEY and CDR2 SMNVEV (reference sequence). With V trimmed by 4 bases and J by 6 bases, 6 bases remained unmatched. This chain's CDR3 is CASSYLGTGANEQFF. CDR3 nucleotides: TGTGCCAGCAGTTACCTCGGGACAGGGGCCAATGAGCAGTTCTTC.

This clonotype occurred a few times. The chain couples TRBV2 to TRBJ2-5; D possibly corresponds to TRBD1 (6 bases). Germline V lookup: CDR1 SNHLY, CDR2 FYNNEI. CDR3 length equals 14 residues. Trimming left V 5 bases short and J 3 bases short, with 13 bases between. The CDR3 here is CASSFVAGEETQYF. CDR3 nucleotide sequence: TGTGCCAGCAGTTTCGTTGCAGGGGAAGAGACCCAGTACTTC.

V is TRBV7-9 and J is TRBJ2-1, with a tentative D call TRBD2 (5 bases). This CDR3 comprises 15 residues. V lost 5 bases and J 3 bases, leaving 14 bases between the germline ends. The germline V gene has CDR1 SEHNR and CDR2 FQNEAQ (reference sequence). The chain's CDR3 is CASSLDLARYNEQFF. The CDR3 DNA reads as TGTGCCAGCAGCCTCGACTTAGCGCGCTACAATGAGCAGTTCTTC.

V and J are TRBV4-1 and TRBJ2-7, with D perhaps TRBD2 (5 bases). V lost 1 base, J lost 0 bases, and 13 bases lay in between. Germline-derived CDR1 and CDR2 are MGHRA and YSYEKL. The CDR3 length is 16 residues. CDR3 in DNA: TGCGCCAGCAGCCAAGGAGGGAGAGGAGGCTCCTACGAGCAGTACTTC. Residues: CASSQGGRGGSYEQYF.

This clonotype was found a few times. The V gene is TRBV12-3 or TRBV12-4, the J gene TRBJ2-1; D is possibly TRBD2 (5 bases). The CDR3 contains 12 residues. V shed 3 bases and J shed 9 bases, with 9 bases lying between them. CDR3 sequence reads: CASSFTRGEQFF. In DNA, the CDR3 is TGTGCCAGCAGTTTTACCCGGGGTGAGCAGTTCTTC.

This clonotype was seen a handful of times. The V gene is TRBV6-2 or TRBV6-3, the J gene TRBJ2-7; no clear D gene. The V end was cut by 4 bases, the J end by 9 bases, with 19 bases between. The CDR3 is 14 amino acids. In germline, CDR1 is MNHEY, CDR2 SVGEGT. The CDR3 region is CASSSHPTEWGQYF. The CDR3, as DNA: TGTGCCAGCAGTTCCCACCCCACAGAGTGGGGGCAGTACTTC.

This clonotype was detected only a few times. The chain has TRBV7-9 and TRBJ1-6, with unresolved D. The CDR3 loop spans 12 amino acids. V gave up 5 bases and J gave up 9 bases, with 8 bases separating them. Germline V CDR1 and CDR2: SEHNR, FQNEAQ (reference sequence). The chain's CDR3 is CASSRDSSPLHF. The DNA for the CDR3 is TGTGCCAGCAGCAGAGATAGTTCACCCCTCCACTTT.

The chain recombines TRBV5-1 with TRBJ2-3; no definite D call. The V gene lost 0 bases and the J gene lost 0 bases, with 8 bases spanning the gap. This CDR3 comprises 15 residues. From germline, CDR1 is SGHRS and CDR2 YFSETQ. CDR3 protein: CASSLGLQSTDTQYF. CDR3 DNA: TGCGCCAGCAGCTTGGGTCTGCAGAGCACAGATACGCAGTATTTT. Based on the CDR3 plus reference TRBV5-1 and TRBJ2-3, the full variable domain is KAGVTQTPRYLIKTRGQQVTLSCSPISGHRSVSWYQQTPGQGLQFLFEYFSETQRNKGNFPGRFSGRQFSNSRSEMNVSTLELGDSALYLCASSLGLQSTDTQYFGPGTRLTVL.

This CDR3 is CASSPQSGDTQYF. DNA of the CDR3: TGTGCCAGCAGCCCTCAGAGCGGAGATACGCAGTATTTT. This chain links TRBV9 with TRBJ2-3; possibly TRBD2 for D (5 bases). CDR1 and CDR2 (germline): SGDLS, YYNGEE. The CDR3 is 13 residues long. Trimming left V 4 bases short and J 5 bases short, with 11 bases between.